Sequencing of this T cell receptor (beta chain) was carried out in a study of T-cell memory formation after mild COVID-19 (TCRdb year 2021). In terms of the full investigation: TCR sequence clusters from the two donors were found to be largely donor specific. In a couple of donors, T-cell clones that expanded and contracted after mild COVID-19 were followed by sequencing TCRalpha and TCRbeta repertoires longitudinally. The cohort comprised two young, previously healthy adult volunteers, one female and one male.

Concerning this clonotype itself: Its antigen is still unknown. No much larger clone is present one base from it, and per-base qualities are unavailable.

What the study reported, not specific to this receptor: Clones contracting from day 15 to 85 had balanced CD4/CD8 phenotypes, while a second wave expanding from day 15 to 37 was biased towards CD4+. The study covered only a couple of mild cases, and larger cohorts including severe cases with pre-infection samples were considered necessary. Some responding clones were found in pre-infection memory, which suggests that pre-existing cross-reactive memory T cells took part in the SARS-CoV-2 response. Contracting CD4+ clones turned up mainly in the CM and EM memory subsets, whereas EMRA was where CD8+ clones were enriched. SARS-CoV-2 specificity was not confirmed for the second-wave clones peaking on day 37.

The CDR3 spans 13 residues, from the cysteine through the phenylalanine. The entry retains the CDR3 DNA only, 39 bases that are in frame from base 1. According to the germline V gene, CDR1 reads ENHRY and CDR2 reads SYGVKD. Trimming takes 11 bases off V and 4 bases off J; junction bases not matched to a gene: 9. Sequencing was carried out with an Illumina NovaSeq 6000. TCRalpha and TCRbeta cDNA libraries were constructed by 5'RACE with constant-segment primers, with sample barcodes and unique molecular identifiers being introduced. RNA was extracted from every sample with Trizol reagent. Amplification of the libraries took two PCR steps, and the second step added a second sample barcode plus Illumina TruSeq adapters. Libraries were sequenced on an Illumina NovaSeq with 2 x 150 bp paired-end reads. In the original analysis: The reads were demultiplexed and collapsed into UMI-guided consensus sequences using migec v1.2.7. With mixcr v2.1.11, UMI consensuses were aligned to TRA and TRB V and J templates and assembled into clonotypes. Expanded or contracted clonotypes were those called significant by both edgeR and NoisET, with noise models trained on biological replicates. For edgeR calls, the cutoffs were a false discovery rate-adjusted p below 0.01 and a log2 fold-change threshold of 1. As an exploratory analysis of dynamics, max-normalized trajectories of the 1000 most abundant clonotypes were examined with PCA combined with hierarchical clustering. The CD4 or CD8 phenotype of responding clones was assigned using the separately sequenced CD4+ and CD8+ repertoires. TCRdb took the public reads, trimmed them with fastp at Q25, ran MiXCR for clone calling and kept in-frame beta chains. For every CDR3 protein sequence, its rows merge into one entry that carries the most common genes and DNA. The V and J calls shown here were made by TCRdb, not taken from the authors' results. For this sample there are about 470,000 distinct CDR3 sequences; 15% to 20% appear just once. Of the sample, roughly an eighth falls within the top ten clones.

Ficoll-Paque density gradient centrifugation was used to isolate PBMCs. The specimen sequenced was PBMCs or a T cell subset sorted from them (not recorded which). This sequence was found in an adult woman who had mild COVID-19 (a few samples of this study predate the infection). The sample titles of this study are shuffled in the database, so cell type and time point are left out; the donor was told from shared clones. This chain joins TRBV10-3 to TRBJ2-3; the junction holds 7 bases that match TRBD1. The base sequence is TGTGCCGGAAGGGACAGTGGCGCAGATACGCAGTATTTT. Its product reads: CAGRDSGADTQYF.